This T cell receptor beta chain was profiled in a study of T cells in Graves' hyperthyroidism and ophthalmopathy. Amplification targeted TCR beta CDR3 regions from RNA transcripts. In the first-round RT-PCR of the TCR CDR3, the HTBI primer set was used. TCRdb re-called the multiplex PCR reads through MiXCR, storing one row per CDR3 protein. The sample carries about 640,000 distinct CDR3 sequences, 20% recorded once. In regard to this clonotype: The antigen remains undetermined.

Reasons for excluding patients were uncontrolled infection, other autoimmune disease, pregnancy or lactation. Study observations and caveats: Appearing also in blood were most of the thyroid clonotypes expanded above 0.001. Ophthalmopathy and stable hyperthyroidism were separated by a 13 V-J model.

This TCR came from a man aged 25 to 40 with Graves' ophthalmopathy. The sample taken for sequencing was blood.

CDR3 sequence reads: CASSQELEDGSRVLTF. The CDR3 nucleotides read TGTGCCAGCAGCCAAGAACTAGAGGACGGGTCTAGGGTCCTGACTTTC. The chain links TRBV3-1 to TRBJ2-6; a possible D gene is TRBD2 (5 bases). Trimming left V 0 bases short and J 13 bases short, with 19 bases between. The CDR3 has 16 amino acids. In germline, CDR1 is LGHDT, CDR2 YNNKEL (reference sequence).